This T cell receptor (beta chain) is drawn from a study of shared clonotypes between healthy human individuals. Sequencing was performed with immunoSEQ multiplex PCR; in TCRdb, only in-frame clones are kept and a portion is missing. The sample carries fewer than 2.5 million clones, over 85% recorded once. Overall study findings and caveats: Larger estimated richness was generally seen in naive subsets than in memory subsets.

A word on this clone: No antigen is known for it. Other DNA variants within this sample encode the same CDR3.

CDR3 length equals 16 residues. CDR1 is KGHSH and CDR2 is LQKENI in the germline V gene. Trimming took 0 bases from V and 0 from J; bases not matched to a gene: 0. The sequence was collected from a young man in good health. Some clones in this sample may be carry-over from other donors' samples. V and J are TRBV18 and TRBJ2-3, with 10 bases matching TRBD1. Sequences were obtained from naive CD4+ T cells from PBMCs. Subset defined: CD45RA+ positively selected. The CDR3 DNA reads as TGTGCCAGCTCACCACCGGGACAGGGGAGCACAGATACGCAGTATTTT. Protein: CASSPPGQGSTDTQYF.